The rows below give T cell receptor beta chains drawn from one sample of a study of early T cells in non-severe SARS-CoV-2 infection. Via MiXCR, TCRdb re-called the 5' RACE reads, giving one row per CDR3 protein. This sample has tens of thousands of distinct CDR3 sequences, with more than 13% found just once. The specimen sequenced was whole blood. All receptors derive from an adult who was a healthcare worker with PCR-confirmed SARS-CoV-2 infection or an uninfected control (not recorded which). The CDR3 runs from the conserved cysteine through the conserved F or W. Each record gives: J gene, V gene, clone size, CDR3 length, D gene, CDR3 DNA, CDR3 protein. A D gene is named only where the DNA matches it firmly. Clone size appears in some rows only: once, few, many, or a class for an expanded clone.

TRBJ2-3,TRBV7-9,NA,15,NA,TGTGCCAGCAGCTCAACCGGGACCCCGCCGTGGACGCAGTATTTT,CASSSTGTPPWTQYF
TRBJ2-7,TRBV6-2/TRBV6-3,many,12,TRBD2,TGTGCCAGCAGCTTGCGGGAGTACGAGCAGTACTTC,CASSLREYEQYF
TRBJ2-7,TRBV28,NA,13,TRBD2,TGTGCCAGCAGCTCTAGCGGACCCTACGAGCAGTACTTC,CASSSSGPYEQYF
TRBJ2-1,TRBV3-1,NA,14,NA,TGTGCCAGCAGCCCCAGGGGTTTCTACAATGAGCAGTTCTTC,CASSPRGFYNEQFF
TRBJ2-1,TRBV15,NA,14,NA,TGTGCCACCAGCAGAGAGGCAGCTCGGACCAATCAGTTCTTC,CATSREAARTNQFF
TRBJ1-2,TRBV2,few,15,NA,TGTGCCAGCAGTGATAGAGGGGACGGAATCTATGGCTACACCTTC,CASSDRGDGIYGYTF
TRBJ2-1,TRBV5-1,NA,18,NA,TGCGCCAGCAGCTTGGACACTTCCTTAAAAAGCTCCTACAATGAGCAGTTCTTC,CASSLDTSLKSSYNEQFF
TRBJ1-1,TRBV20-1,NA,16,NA,TGCAGTGCTAGAGATCACCAAGGGACGGCACCCCAAGGAGCTTTCTTT,CSARDHQGTAPQGAFF
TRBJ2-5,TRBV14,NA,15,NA,TGTGCCAGCAGCCAACAGGGAATGTACCAAGAGACCCAGTACTTC,CASSQQGMYQETQYF
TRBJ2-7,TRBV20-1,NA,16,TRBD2,TGCAGTGCTAGAGATATGGCTAGCGGGAGAGCTTACGAGCAGTACTTC,CSARDMASGRAYEQYF
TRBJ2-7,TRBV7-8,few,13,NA,TGTGCCAGCAGTATGGGGGTTTTGCGCGAGCAGTACTTC,CASSMGVLREQYF
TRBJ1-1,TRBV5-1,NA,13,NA,TGCGCCAGCAGCTTGGACTACAACACTGAAGCTTTCTTT,CASSLDYNTEAFF
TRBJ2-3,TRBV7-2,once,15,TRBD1,TGTGCCAGCAGCTTAGGACAGGGCGAGGCAGATACGCAGTATTTT,CASSLGQGEADTQYF
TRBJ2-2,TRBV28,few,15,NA,TGTGCCAGCAGGACTAGGACAGGAGACACCGGGGAGCTGTTTTTT,CASRTRTGDTGELFF
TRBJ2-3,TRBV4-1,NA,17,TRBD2,TGCGCCAGCAGCCAAGCGGGACTAGCGGGAGATACAGATACGCAGTATTTT,CASSQAGLAGDTDTQYF
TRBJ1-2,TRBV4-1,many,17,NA,TGCGCCAGCAGCCTCAAAGGGATGGACAGCGGATTTAATGGCTACACCTTC,CASSLKGMDSGFNGYTF
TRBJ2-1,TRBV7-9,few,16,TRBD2,TGTGCCAGCAGCTTCGGACTAGCGGGAGGAACCAATGAGCAGTTCTTC,CASSFGLAGGTNEQFF
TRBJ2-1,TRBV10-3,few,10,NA,TGTGCCATCGGCCTCAATGAGCAGTTCTTC,CAIGLNEQFF
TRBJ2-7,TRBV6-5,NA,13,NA,TGTGCCAGCAGTTATGGGCGGTTCTACGAGCAGTACTTC,CASSYGRFYEQYF
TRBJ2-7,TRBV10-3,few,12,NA,TGTGCCATCAGGCCTACCCACGGGGAGCAGTACTTC,CAIRPTHGEQYF
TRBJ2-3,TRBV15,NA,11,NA,TGTGCCACCAGCAGAGGAGATACGCAGTATTTT,CATSRGDTQYF
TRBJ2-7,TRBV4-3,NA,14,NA,TGCACCAGCAGCCAAGAGGTAAACTCCTACGAGCAGTACTTC,CTSSQEVNSYEQYF
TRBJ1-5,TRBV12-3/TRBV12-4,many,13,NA,TGTGCCAGCAGTTTAGGGGCGGGGAAGCCCCAGCATTTT,CASSLGAGKPQHF